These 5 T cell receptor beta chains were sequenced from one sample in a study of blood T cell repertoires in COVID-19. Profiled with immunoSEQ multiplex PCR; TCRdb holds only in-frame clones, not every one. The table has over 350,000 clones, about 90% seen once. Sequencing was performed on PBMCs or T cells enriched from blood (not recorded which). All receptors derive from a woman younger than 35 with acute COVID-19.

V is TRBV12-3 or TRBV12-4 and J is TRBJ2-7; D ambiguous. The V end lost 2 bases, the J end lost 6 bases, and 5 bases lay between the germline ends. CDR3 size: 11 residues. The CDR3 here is CASSLMAEQYF. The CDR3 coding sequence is TGTGCCAGCAGTTTAATGGCCGAGCAGTACTTC.

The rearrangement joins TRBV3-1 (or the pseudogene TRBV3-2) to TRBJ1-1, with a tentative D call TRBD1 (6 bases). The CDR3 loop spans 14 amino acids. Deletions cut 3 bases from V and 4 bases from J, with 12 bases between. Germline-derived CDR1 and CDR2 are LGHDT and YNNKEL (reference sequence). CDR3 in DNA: TGTGCCAGCAGCCACCAGGGACAACTCACTGAAGCTTTCTTT. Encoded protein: CASSHQGQLTEAFF.

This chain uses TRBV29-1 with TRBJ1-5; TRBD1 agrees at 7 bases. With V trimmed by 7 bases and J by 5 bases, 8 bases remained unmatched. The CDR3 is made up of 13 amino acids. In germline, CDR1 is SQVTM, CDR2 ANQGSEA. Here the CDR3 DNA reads TGCAGCGCGACAAAGGGGGCGGATCAGCCCCAGCATTTT. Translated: CSATKGADQPQHF.

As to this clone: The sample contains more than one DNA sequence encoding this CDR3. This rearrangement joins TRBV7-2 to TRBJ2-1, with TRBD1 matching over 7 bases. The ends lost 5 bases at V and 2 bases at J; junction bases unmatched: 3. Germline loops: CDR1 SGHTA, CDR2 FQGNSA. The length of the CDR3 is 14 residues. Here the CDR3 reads CASSPGQAYNEQFF. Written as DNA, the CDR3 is TGTGCCAGCAGCCCAGGACAGGCCTACAATGAGCAGTTCTTC.

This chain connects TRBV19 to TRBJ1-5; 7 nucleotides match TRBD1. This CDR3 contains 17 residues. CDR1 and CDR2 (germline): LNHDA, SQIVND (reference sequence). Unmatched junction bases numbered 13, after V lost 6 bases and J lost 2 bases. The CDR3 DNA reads TGTGCCAGTAGGCATCGGAGCAGGGGGTTTGGCAATCAGCCCCAGCATTTT. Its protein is CASRHRSRGFGNQPQHF.